The 16 T cell receptor beta chains below all came from one sample that was sequenced in a study of neurological immune-mediated disorders. TCRdb reprocessed the 5' RACE reads with MiXCR, giving one entry per CDR3 protein. The sample carries more than 75,000 distinct CDR3 sequences, 10% recorded once. Sequenced sample: PBMCs. These TCRs come from a man aged 35 to 55 in good health.

The chain couples TRBV2 to TRBJ2-5, with 8 bases that match TRBD1. V lost 10 bases, J lost 4 bases, and 8 bases stayed unmatched. In germline, CDR1 is SNHLY, CDR2 FYNNEI. The CDR3 totals 13 residues. This CDR3 reads CANSGTGRETQYF. The CDR3 nucleotides read TGTGCCAACTCCGGGACAGGTAGAGAGACCCAGTACTTC.

This clonotype has more than one count but fewer than ten. The chain recombines TRBV5-6 with TRBJ1-4; D unresolved. This CDR3 has 14 residues. Germline V gives CDR1 SGHDT, CDR2 YYEEEE. V dropped 7 bases and J dropped 4 bases, with 14 bases sitting between them. The CDR3 DNA reads as TGTGCCAGCCATTACTGGATGGTTAATGAAAAACTGTTTTTT. It specifies CASHYWMVNEKLFF.

This clonotype was observed many times. The chain joins TRBV2 to TRBJ2-5; D is ambiguous. Germline CDR1 and CDR2: SNHLY and FYNNEI. The CDR3 has 10 amino acids. V lost 5 bases, J lost 6 bases, and 4 bases lay in between. CDR3 bases: TGTGCCAGCAGTTCGAAGACCCAGTACTTC. As protein: CASSSKTQYF.

V is TRBV6-2 or TRBV6-3 and J is TRBJ2-3; maybe TRBD2 (5 bases). Germline V CDR1 and CDR2: MNHEY, SVGEGT. Between the trimmed V and J ends, which lost 4 bases and 2 bases, there was a span of 16 bases. The CDR3 runs to 16 residues. CDR3 sequence reads: CASSSPTLDFTDTQYF. The CDR3 nucleotides read TGTGCCAGCAGTTCCCCTACTTTGGACTTCACAGATACGCAGTATTTT.

The table lists this clonotype with many counts. V and J are TRBV7-2 and TRBJ2-1; 7 bases fit TRBD2. This CDR3 is 16 amino acids long. J lost 3 bases, V lost 5 bases, and 10 bases had no gene match. CDR1 is SGHTA, CDR2 FQGNSA, per germline. CDR3 in DNA: TGTGCCAGCAGCCTAACCGTGGGACTATACTACAATGAGCAGTTCTTC. Encoded protein: CASSLTVGLYYNEQFF.

This clonotype was recorded many times. The CDR3 coding sequence is TGCAGTGCTAGCCAGGCCAGCAACTATGGCTACACCTTC. Translation gives CSASQASNYGYTF. This chain joins TRBV20-1 and TRBJ1-2; D is unresolved. Germline loops: CDR1 DFQATT, CDR2 SNEGSKA (reference sequence). Trimming cost V 3 bases and J 2 bases, with 10 bases left between them. The CDR3 length is 13 residues.

This clonotype has a handful of counts. The CDR3: CASSAGTSQNTQYF. In DNA form, the CDR3 reads TGTGCCAGCAGTGCCGGGACTAGCCAGAATACGCAGTATTTT. This rearrangement joins TRBV28 to TRBJ2-3; 9 bases map to TRBD2. This CDR3 comprises 14 residues. Germline lookup yields CDR1 MDHEN and CDR2 SYDVKM. V lost 5 bases, J lost 7 bases, and 7 bases stayed unmatched.

This clonotype was observed at least ten times. The chain combines TRBV29-1 with TRBJ2-3, with 10 bases identical to TRBD1. The germline V gene encodes CDR1 SQVTM and CDR2 ANQGSEA. V shed 7 bases and J 0 bases; nucleotides not matched to a gene: 4. This CDR3 has 14 residues. The CDR3 nucleotides read TGCAGCGCGTGGGACAGGGGTAGCACAGATACGCAGTATTTT. Protein sequence: CSAWDRGSTDTQYF.

This clonotype was counted ten times or more. The chain joins TRBV5-1 to TRBJ1-1; possibly TRBD1 for D (5 bases). With 0 bases removed from V and 0 bases from J, the gap between germline ends came to 9 bases. Germline CDR1 reads SGHRS; CDR2 reads YFSETQ. CDR3 length: 15 residues. The CDR3 DNA follows: TGCGCCAGCAGCTTGGCCGACAGTGTGAACACTGAAGCTTTCTTT. Its protein is CASSLADSVNTEAFF.

This clonotype was seen at least ten times. V is TRBV29-1 and J is TRBJ2-5, with 11 bases fitting TRBD2. Germline V gives CDR1 SQVTM, CDR2 ANQGSEA. The CDR3 loop spans 14 amino acids. The V gene end was trimmed by 6 bases and the J gene end by 3 bases; junction bases not matched to a gene: 6. The CDR3 sequence: CSVTGTSGEETQYF. The DNA of the CDR3 is TGCAGCGTCACCGGGACTAGCGGCGAAGAGACCCAGTACTTC.

This clonotype has a handful of counts. The V gene is TRBV5-1, the J gene TRBJ2-7; D is unresolved. Per germline, CDR1 SGHRS and CDR2 YFSETQ. Between the trimmed V and J ends, which lost 0 bases and 2 bases, there was a span of 12 bases. The CDR3 loop spans 15 amino acids. The CDR3 DNA reads as TGCGCCAGCAGCTTGGAGGCGGAGTTAGCCTACGAGCAGTACTTC. It yields the protein CASSLEAELAYEQYF.

The sample holds many counts of this clonotype. The chain has TRBV27 and TRBJ2-5, with D possibly matching TRBD2 (6 bases). This CDR3 has 15 residues. Looked up from germline, CDR1 is MNHEY and CDR2 is SMNVEV (reference sequence). V gave up 10 bases and J gave up 4 bases, with 22 bases separating them. The CDR3, as DNA: TGTGCCACCAAAATCCCCCTGAGGGGAGGAGAGACCCAGTACTTC. Its protein is CATKIPLRGGETQYF.

This clonotype was recorded at least ten times. This sequence joins TRBV5-1 and TRBJ2-2, with D perhaps TRBD1 (6 bases). Trimming took off 5 bases at V and 1 base at J, with 9 bases between the two ends. Looked up from germline, CDR1 is SGHRS and CDR2 is YFSETQ. CDR3 length equals 14 residues. The CDR3 sequence is CASSETGNTGELFF. The CDR3 nucleotides read TGCGCCAGCAGTGAGACAGGGAACACCGGGGAGCTGTTTTTT.

This clonotype was recorded at least ten times. The CDR3 DNA sequence: TGTGCCAGCAGCCTTGAACTCAGCGGGAGGGCCTACAATGAGCAGTTCTTC. It codes for CASSLELSGRAYNEQFF. The chain links TRBV3-1 to TRBJ2-1; 10 bases match TRBD2. Germline V gives CDR1 LGHDT, CDR2 YNNKEL (reference sequence). With V trimmed by 4 bases and J by 2 bases, 8 bases remained unmatched. This CDR3 contains 17 residues.

Note on this clonotype: A read error is possible here, since a much larger clone lies one base away. In DNA form, the CDR3 reads TGTTCCAGCAGCGTAGGACCGCAGTATTTT. Its translation is CSSSVGPQYF. V usage is TRBV9 and J usage is TRBJ2-3; no firm D call. The germline gives CDR1 SGDLS, CDR2 YYNGEE. The CDR3 is made up of 10 amino acids. The full variable domain, completed using reference TRBV9 and TRBJ2-3, is DSGVTQTPKHLITATGQRVTLRCSPRSGDLSVYWYQQSLDQGLQFLIQYYNGEERAKGNILERFSAQQFPDLHSELNLSSLELGDSALYFCSSSVGPQYFGPGTRLTVL.

This clonotype has ten or more counts. The V and J genes are TRBV29-1 and TRBJ2-7; 10 nucleotides agree with TRBD2. CDR1 is SQVTM and CDR2 is ANQGSEA in the germline V gene. Unmatched junction bases numbered 18, after V lost 4 bases and J lost 3 bases. The CDR3 is 18 amino acids. CDR3 bases: TGCAGCGTTGGGTCTATTAGCGGGAGGCTGACACCATTCTACGAGCAGTACTTC. It encodes CSVGSISGRLTPFYEQYF.